The 17 T cell receptor beta chains reported below all come from one sample, sequenced in a study of spatial heterogeneity in lung cancer. Time point defined: sample taken at primary tumor resection. Tumor, nontumor lung or frozen PBMC supplied whole RNA that was sequenced unsorted. TCRdb independently ran MiXCR on the 5' RACE reads; one entry per CDR3 protein. This sample has about 50,000 distinct CDR3 sequences, with roughly 7.6% found just once. The input for sequencing was PBMCs, taken at surgery. The receptors shown here come from a female donor with early-stage non-small cell lung cancer.

The V call is TRBV29-1, the J call TRBJ1-2, with a tentative D call TRBD1 (5 bases). V dropped 2 bases and J dropped 7 bases, with 17 bases sitting between them. The CDR3 contains 14 residues. Germline-derived CDR1 and CDR2 are SQVTM and ANQGSEA. The CDR3 nucleotides are TGCAGCGTTGAATCCCCCCGGACACTTGGTGGCTACACCTTC. Amino acids: CSVESPRTLGGYTF.

This clonotype was found many times. J is TRBJ2-1 and V is TRBV7-9; D is undetermined. The CDR3 contains 12 residues. CDR1 and CDR2 (germline): SEHNR, FQNEAQ (reference sequence). Between the trimmed V and J ends, which lost 5 bases and 7 bases, there was a span of 9 bases. The CDR3: CASSPVGNEQFF. The DNA of the CDR3 is TGTGCCAGCAGCCCGGTTGGAAATGAGCAGTTCTTC.

This clonotype was seen at least ten times. CDR3 region: CASSGTGGEGTGELFF. In DNA, the CDR3 is TGCGCCAGCAGCGGCACAGGGGGAGAGGGCACCGGGGAGCTGTTTTTT. This chain joins TRBV5-1 and TRBJ2-2, with TRBD1 matching 8 bases. The germline V gene encodes CDR1 SGHRS and CDR2 YFSETQ. The CDR3 extends over 16 amino acids. Trimming at V came to 4 bases and at J to 4 bases, leaving 9 bases not matched to a gene. Using reference TRBV5-1 and TRBJ2-2 for the parts outside the CDR3, the full variable domain is KAGVTQTPRYLIKTRGQQVTLSCSPISGHRSVSWYQQTPGQGLQFLFEYFSETQRNKGNFPGRFSGRQFSNSRSEMNVSTLELGDSALYLCASSGTGGEGTGELFFGEGSRLTVL.

The rearrangement uses TRBV7-2 and TRBJ2-5; D perhaps matches TRBD1 (6 bases). The CDR3 has 19 residues. Trimming removed 5 bases from V and 2 bases from J, with 27 bases in between. Germline-derived CDR1 and CDR2 are SGHTA and FQGNSA. CDR3 protein: CASSHPLTGTHTRQETQYF. DNA of the CDR3: TGTGCCAGCAGCCACCCCCTAACAGGGACCCACACCAGGCAAGAGACCCAGTACTTC.

V usage is TRBV4-3 and J usage is TRBJ1-4, with D tentatively TRBD1 (5 bases). The CDR3 covers 18 residues. Trimming took 0 bases from V and 0 from J, leaving 14 bases between them. Germline V gene sequence: CDR1 LGHNA, CDR2 YSLEER. The CDR3 reads CASSQDGIGGATNEKLFF. CDR3 bases: TGCGCCAGCAGCCAAGATGGGATCGGAGGGGCAACTAATGAAAAACTGTTTTTT.

V is TRBV18 and J is TRBJ1-6, with D possibly matching TRBD1 (6 bases). The CDR3 runs 17 residues. CDR1 KGHSH and CDR2 LQKENI come from the germline V gene. Trimming removed 6 bases at V and 0 bases at J, with 15 bases between. Written as DNA, the CDR3 is TGTGCCAGCTCCGGACAGATCTTAAGCTCCTATAATTCACCCCTCCACTTT. It encodes CASSGQILSSYNSPLHF.

This clonotype was detected ten times or more. This chain links TRBV5-6 with TRBJ2-2; 9 positions match TRBD1. Germline V CDR1 and CDR2: SGHDT, YYEEEE. The CDR3 totals 16 residues. The V and J ends lost 4 bases and 2 bases, in that order; junction bases with no gene match: 6. The CDR3 spells CASSHIQGANTGELFF. CDR3 DNA: TGTGCCAGCAGCCACATACAGGGGGCAAACACCGGGGAGCTGTTTTTT.

This clonotype turned up a few times. The J gene is TRBJ1-2, the V gene TRBV7-2; D is uncertain. The germline V gene has CDR1 SGHTA and CDR2 FQGNSA. The V and J ends lost 4 bases and 5 bases respectively, with 17 bases between them. The CDR3 has 15 amino acids. The CDR3 coding sequence is TGTGCCAGCAGCTCCTGGACCATCAAAGAGTATGGCTACACCTTC. Amino acids: CASSSWTIKEYGYTF.

The CDR3 DNA reads TGTGCCATCAGAAAACAGGGGGCTGGTTCTGGAAACACCATATATTTT. Amino acids: CAIRKQGAGSGNTIYF. The chain carries TRBV10-3 and TRBJ1-3, with TRBD1 matching 9 bases. Germline CDR1 is ENHRY and CDR2 is SYGVKD. The CDR3 covers 16 residues. V lost 6 bases to trimming and J lost 1 base; unmatched junction nucleotides: 7.

V usage is TRBV2 and J usage is TRBJ1-2, with 8 bases matching TRBD1. From germline, CDR1 is SNHLY and CDR2 FYNNEI. The CDR3 sequence is 14 residues long. J lost 3 bases, V lost 5 bases, and 5 bases had no gene match. The CDR3 is CASSIDRGDYGYTF. CDR3 bases: TGTGCCAGCAGTATTGACAGGGGAGACTATGGCTACACCTTC.

This clonotype has at least ten counts. The chain joins TRBV7-2 to TRBJ2-2; 10 nucleotides align to TRBD1. V was pared by 8 bases and J by 4 bases, with 7 bases of the junction left unmatched. The CDR3 is 15 amino acids. Germline lookup yields CDR1 SGHTA and CDR2 FQGNSA. CDR3 nucleotide sequence: TGTGCCAGCGGGAGGGGACAGGGGTTCACCGGGGAGCTGTTTTTT. This encodes CASGRGQGFTGELFF.

This chain connects TRBV4-3 to TRBJ2-5, with D possibly TRBD1 on 6 matching bases. CDR3 length: 15 amino acids. CDR1 is LGHNA and CDR2 is YSLEER in the germline V gene. The germline V and J ends were trimmed by 3 bases and 5 bases, with 16 bases remaining between them. CDR3 DNA: TGCGCCAGCAGCCAGACCCAGGGGTATGTGGAGACCCAGTACTTC. It is translated as CASSQTQGYVETQYF.

This clonotype was counted many times. The chain has TRBV29-1 and TRBJ2-3, with 13 bases lining up with TRBD2. Germline trimming cut 7 bases from V and 0 bases from J; bases unmatched to any gene: 10. The germline gives CDR1 SQVTM, CDR2 ANQGSEA. This CDR3 region has 17 residues. The CDR3 DNA reads TGCAGCGCCGGGACTAGCGGGGTTGAAACTAGCACAGATACGCAGTATTTT. It encodes CSAGTSGVETSTDTQYF.

The V and J genes are TRBV2 and TRBJ1-2, with 8 bases that match TRBD1. The V gene's germline CDR1 is SNHLY and CDR2 FYNNEI. V dropped 1 base and J dropped 2; count of bases not matched to a gene: 0. The CDR3 runs to 14 residues. In DNA, the CDR3 is TGTGCCAGCAGTGAAGGGACAGGGAACTATGGCTACACCTTC. Residues: CASSEGTGNYGYTF.

This chain uses TRBV6-2 or TRBV6-3 with TRBJ2-1; 9 positions agree with TRBD1. The V segment lost 6 bases and the J segment 6 bases; nucleotides outside the gene matches: 15. In germline, CDR1 is MNHEY, CDR2 SVGEGT. The CDR3 contains 17 residues. Here the CDR3 reads CASSHPLSGTGSNEQFF. CDR3 sequence (DNA): TGTGCCAGCAGCCACCCCCTCTCCGGGACAGGGTCCAATGAGCAGTTCTTC.

This chain connects TRBV30 to TRBJ2-3; D remains ambiguous. The CDR3 is 13 amino acids. Looked up from germline, CDR1 is GTSNPN and CDR2 is SVGIG (reference sequence). The V and J ends lost 6 bases and 1 base respectively, with 11 bases between them. CDR3: CACTNGGTDTQYF. CDR3 bases: TGTGCCTGTACCAATGGGGGCACAGATACGCAGTATTTT. Full variable domain (remainder filled in from reference TRBV30 and TRBJ2-3): SQTIHQWPATLVQPVGSPLSLECTVEGTSNPNLYWYRQAAGRGLQLLFYSVGIGQISSEVPQNLSASRPQDRQFILSSKKLLLSDSGFYLCACTNGGTDTQYFGPGTRLTVL.

This rearrangement joins TRBV7-2 to TRBJ2-7, with D maybe TRBD1 (5 bases). Trimming left V 1 base short and J 2 bases short, with 9 bases between. The germline gives CDR1 SGHTA, CDR2 FQGNSA. CDR3 length: 14 amino acids. CDR3 region: CASSLGQGTYEQYF. Written as DNA, the CDR3 is TGTGCCAGCAGCTTAGGGCAGGGTACCTACGAGCAGTACTTC.